In its sample, the clone carrying this TCR beta chain was seen a few times. Its antigen is not identified. This specimen belongs to a study of T cell repertoires in cytomegalovirus infection. Study details: Recently identified HLA-C-restricted CMV epitopes were used, and well-studied HLA-B-restricted CMV epitopes were used as well. Through public TCR beta signatures, both CMV infection and matching HLA type were indicated.

The CDR3 loop spans 17 amino acids. Trimming left V 3 bases short and J 2 bases short, with 17 bases between. Germline V gene sequence: CDR1 MDHEN, CDR2 SYDVKM. Study-wide results and caveats: In two of eight donors, the top clonotype was HLA-C-restricted CMV-specific. Pooled public TCR beta family frequency picked out CMV carriers with the relevant HLA.

A single record per CDR3 protein comes from TCRdb applying MiXCR to the reads. The data hold 70,000 to 85,000 distinct CDR3 sequences, with roughly 39% observed a single time. The TCR comes from a human donor in good health (CMV status not recorded). Some clones in this sample may be carry-over from other donors' samples. V is TRBV28 and J is TRBJ1-5; TRBD1 is a possible D gene (5 bases). The sequences come from CD8+ T cells from cultured PBMCs, collected from culture after CMV antigen stimulation. CDR3 DNA sequence: TGTGCCAGCAGTTTCCCCGGGTTCGGCAGGGGCAATCAGCCCCAGCATTTT. As protein: CASSFPGFGRGNQPQHF. The whole variable domain, filled in from reference TRBV28 and TRBJ1-5, reads DVKVTQSSRYLVKRTGEKVFLECVQDMDHENMFWYRQDPGLGLRLIYFSYDVKMKEKGDIPEGYSVSREKKERFSLILESASTNQTSMYLCASSFPGFGRGNQPQHFGDGTRLSIL.